What follows describes a single TCR beta chain. As yet, its antigen is unknown. The CDR3 is 20 amino acids. The ends lost 5 bases at V and 6 bases at J; junction bases unmatched: 27. Germline V gene sequence: CDR1 DFQATT, CDR2 SNEGSKA (reference sequence). This entry belongs to a study of T-cell reconstitution after alpha-beta-depleted transplantation in children. Study-level points and caveats: Newly made T cells mostly supplied T-cell counts and diversity one year after transplant.

During its preparation, the TCRbeta library received unique molecular identifiers. One entry per CDR3 protein, called by TCRdb with MiXCR from the PCR reads. The data contain fewer than 1 million distinct CDR3 sequences, under 20% of them seen just once; the ten biggest clones take up under 6%. The chain employs TRBV20-1 and TRBJ2-5, with TRBD1 identical over 10 bases. Source: PBMCs, mostly from graft donor cells, taken 360 days after TCRalphabeta/CD19-depleted stem cell transplant. This receptor was obtained from a male patient younger than 18 who had a stem cell transplant for acute lymphoblastic leukemia, so the T cells may come from the graft donor. The CDR3 spells CSAPTLTADRGLVTEKTQYF. CDR3 DNA sequence: TGCAGTGCTCCTACCCTTACCGCGGACAGGGGGTTGGTAACCGAGAAGACCCAGTACTTC.